This TCR beta chain derives from a study of PD-1 blockade in classical Hodgkin lymphoma. Regarding the study as a whole: Repertoires differed for reasons still undefined, possibly disease activity or prior therapy.

In every patient, relapse followed autologous stem cell transplantation, while exposure to brentuximab vedotin differed. In the case of this clone: Its antigen is unidentified.

Profiling relied on immunoSEQ multiplex PCR, and the TCRdb table lists in-frame clones only, not all of them. This repertoire shows around 150,000 clones, around 84% found once; its top ten account for roughly 9.2%. Trimming shortened V by 3 bases and J by 0 bases, and 6 bases separated the two germline ends. This CDR3 has 12 residues. CDR1 and CDR2 (germline): SQVTM, ANQGSEA. This specimen consisted of peripheral blood mononuclear cells (PBMCs), obtained before the second cycle of nivolumab. The chain carries TRBV29-1 and TRBJ2-7; D remains unclear. The TCR originated in a human donor with classical Hodgkin lymphoma. The DNA of the CDR3 is TGCAGCGTTGAGTCCGGCTCCTACGAGCAGTACTTC. The encoded protein is CSVESGSYEQYF.